Presented here are 15 T cell receptor beta chains from one specimen sequenced in a study of brain T cells in children with intractable seizures. Sequencing was performed with immunoSEQ multiplex PCR; in TCRdb, only in-frame clones are kept and a portion is missing. The sample records around 44,000 clones, around nine tenths being singletons. The material sequenced was peripheral blood, taken at surgery. The receptors were sampled from a girl aged 2 to 9 with tuberous sclerosis and intractable seizures.

The chain has TRBV4-1 and TRBJ1-6; 12 bases are shared with TRBD1. Germline CDR1 is MGHRA and CDR2 is YSYEKL. The CDR3 covers 18 residues. The V gene end was trimmed by 3 bases and the J gene end by 5 bases; junction bases not matched to a gene: 8. This CDR3 reads CASSHRDRGLNDNSPLHF. The CDR3 DNA sequence: TGCGCCAGCAGCCATCGGGACAGGGGGCTCAACGATAATTCACCCCTCCACTTT.

This clone appeared once. The chain carries TRBV11-2 and TRBJ1-6, with 8 positions matching TRBD1. This CDR3 is built from 18 residues. V lost 5 bases and J lost 4; bases outside the gene matches: 13. Germline CDR1 is SGHAT and CDR2 is FQNNGV. The CDR3 loop is CASSLRTGITSYNSPLHF. In DNA form, the CDR3 reads TGTGCCAGCAGCCTAAGGACAGGGATCACTTCTTATAATTCACCCCTCCACTTT.

V usage is TRBV30 and J usage is TRBJ1-4, with a weak D call TRBD1 (5 bases). V gave up 3 bases and J gave up 0 bases, with 8 bases separating them. The CDR3 totals 14 residues. CDR1 and CDR2 (germline): GTSNPN, SVGIG (reference sequence). CDR3 residues: CAWRGGTTNEKLFF. The CDR3 DNA reads as TGTGCCTGGAGGGGGGGGACAACTAATGAAAAACTGTTTTTT.

This clone has a single count. The V call is TRBV9, the J call TRBJ2-7; 14 nucleotides align to TRBD2. The germline V gene encodes CDR1 SGDLS and CDR2 YYNGEE. The CDR3 loop spans 16 amino acids. V was clipped by 4 bases and J by 2 bases; unmatched bases: 5. The CDR3 nucleotides read TGTGCCAGCAGCTCCCGGACTAGCGGGGGGCCCTACGAGCAGTACGTC. It specifies CASSSRTSGGPYEQYV.

The chain uses TRBV4-2 and TRBJ1-5; a weak D match, TRBD1 (6 bases). From germline, CDR1 is LGHNA and CDR2 YNFKEQ. V was trimmed by 0 bases and J by 1 base, leaving 10 bases between them. The CDR3 is made up of 16 amino acids. CDR3 nucleotides: TGTGCCAGCAGCCAAGACGGTCAGGGGAGCAATCAGCCCCAGCATTTT. This encodes CASSQDGQGSNQPQHF.

The gene calls are TRBV5-1 and TRBJ1-2, with 8 bases lining up with TRBD1. Germline CDR1 is SGHRS and CDR2 is YFSETQ. The CDR3 contains 14 residues. The ends lost 2 bases at V and 3 bases at J; junction bases unmatched: 3. This CDR3 is CASSFQDRDYGYTF. DNA of the CDR3: TGCGCCAGCAGCTTTCAGGACAGGGACTATGGCTACACCTTC.

This clone was observed a few times. The chain joins TRBV7-2 to TRBJ2-2; D gene uncertain. The V gene's germline CDR1 is SGHTA and CDR2 FQGNSA. The V end was cut by 3 bases, the J end by 4 bases, with 12 bases between. The CDR3 covers 15 residues. Written as DNA, the CDR3 is TGTGCCAGCAGCTTTCAAAGAACCGCCACCGGGGAGCTGTTTTTT. This sequence encodes CASSFQRTATGELFF.

By share, this clone ranks as medium-sized. The CDR3 spells CASSEGVKGNNEQFF. The DNA of the CDR3 is TGTGCCAGCAGCGAGGGGGTGAAGGGTAACAATGAGCAGTTCTTC. J is TRBJ2-1 and V is TRBV9; a weak D match, TRBD1 (6 bases). The V end was cut by 3 bases, the J end by 5 bases, with 15 bases between. CDR3 length equals 15 residues. Germline V gene lookup returns CDR1 SGDLS and CDR2 YYNGEE.

The chain employs TRBV10-3 and TRBJ1-5; D gene unclear. V lost 0 bases, J lost 4 bases, and 7 bases lay in between. The CDR3 sequence is 14 residues long. Germline CDR1 is ENHRY and CDR2 is SYGVKD. The CDR3, as DNA: TGTGCCATCAGTGAGTCGACAAAAAATCAGCCCCAGCATTTT. This sequence encodes CAISESTKNQPQHF.

This rearrangement joins TRBV7-2 to TRBJ1-4, with a tentative D call TRBD1 (6 bases). Trimming took 1 base from V and 8 from J, leaving 8 bases between them. Germline V gene sequence: CDR1 SGHTA, CDR2 FQGNSA. This CDR3 spans 13 amino acids. CDR3 sequence: CASSLGGAEKLFF. The CDR3 DNA follows: TGTGCCAGCAGCTTAGGGGGGGCCGAAAAACTGTTTTTT.

The J gene is TRBJ1-2, the V gene TRBV21-1. TRBV21-1 is described as a pseudogene. This CDR3 comprises 17 residues. CDR3 residues: CASSKGLEGETNYGYTF. CDR3 bases: TGTGCCAGCAGCAAAGGTTTGGAGGGGGAGACTAACTATGGCTACACCTTC.

The chain recombines TRBV6-5 with TRBJ2-2, with 15 bases lining up with TRBD2. CDR1 and CDR2 (germline): MNHEY, SVGAGI. The CDR3 is made up of 15 amino acids. The V segment lost 7 bases and the J segment 6 bases; nucleotides outside the gene matches: 3. The CDR3 coding sequence is TGTGCCAGCACAGGACTAGCGGGGGGGCCCGGGGAGCTGTTTTTT. It yields the protein CASTGLAGGPGELFF.

The chain recombines TRBV5-5 with TRBJ1-4; 11 bases align to TRBD1. In germline, CDR1 is SGHKS, CDR2 YYEKEE (reference sequence). Trimming cost V 3 bases and J 10 bases; bases outside gene matches: 5. This CDR3 region has 14 residues. The CDR3 reads CASSSEDRGRKLFF. The CDR3 DNA reads TGTGCCAGCAGCTCGGAGGACAGGGGGCGAAAACTGTTTTTT. The whole variable domain, remainder taken from reference TRBV5-5 and TRBJ1-4, is DAGVTQSPTHLIKTRGQQVTLRCSPISGHKSVSWYQQVLGQGPQFIFQYYEKEERGRGNFPDRFSARQFPNYSSELNVNALLLGDSALYLCASSSEDRGRKLFFGSGTQLSVL.

This rearrangement joins TRBV4-1 to TRBJ2-7; the match to TRBD1 covers 7 bases. V gave up 4 bases and J gave up 5 bases; unmatched junction bases: 5. The length of the CDR3 is 13 residues. The germline CDR1 and CDR2 sequences are MGHRA and YSYEKL. The CDR3 sequence is CASSPQGVHEQYF. The CDR3 DNA reads as TGCGCCAGCAGCCCCCAGGGGGTGCACGAGCAGTACTTC.

V usage is TRBV5-1 and J usage is TRBJ1-6; the match to TRBD1 covers 7 bases. CDR1 is SGHRS and CDR2 is YFSETQ in the germline V gene. The CDR3 spans 16 residues. V lost 4 bases to trimming and J lost 4 bases; unmatched junction nucleotides: 8. The DNA for the CDR3 is TGCGCCAGCAGCAGGGAGGGGGCCTCTTATAATTCACCCCTCCACTTT. Translation: CASSREGASYNSPLHF.